The 27 T cell receptor beta chains given below trace back to one sample, sequenced in a study of T cells in Graves' hyperthyroidism and ophthalmopathy (dated by TCRdb to between 2018 and 2020). Library construction relied on multiplex PCR. The sequencer listed for this sample is Illumina HiSeq 2000. TCR beta CDR3 regions were amplified from RNA transcripts. A first-round RT-PCR of the TCR CDR3 used the HTBI primer set with the Qiagen OneStep RT-PCR kit. TCRdb reprocessed the public reads (quality trimming at Q25 with fastp, clone calling with MiXCR) and kept in-frame beta chains. Each entry merges the rows of one CDR3 protein and shows their most common DNA and genes. This sample comprises roughly 530,000 distinct CDR3 sequences, approximately 17% of them detected only once. The ten largest clones represent around 17% of the sample. The sequencing sample was made of blood. The receptors were gathered from a woman under 30 with Graves' ophthalmopathy.

There are a few counts of this clonotype. The CDR3, as DNA: TGTGCCAGCAGCTTACCCGGACTAGCGGGGGGAAAGACCGGGGAGCTGTTTTTT. It encodes CASSLPGLAGGKTGELFF. The chain uses TRBV11-2 and TRBJ2-2; 14 nucleotides match TRBD2. The CDR3 is 18 residues long. Germline CDR1 is SGHAT and CDR2 is FQNNGV. V shed 2 bases and J 5 bases; nucleotides not matched to a gene: 7. The entire variable domain, with the rest obtained from reference TRBV11-2 and TRBJ2-2, is as follows: EAGVAQSPRYKIIEKRQSVAFWCNPISGHATLYWYQQILGQGPKLLIQFQNNGVVDDSQLPKDRFSAERLKGVDSTLKIQPAKLEDSAVYLCASSLPGLAGGKTGELFFGEGSRLTVL.

The CDR3 spells CASSRSGTENYGYTF. For the CDR3, the DNA is TGTGCCAGCTCACGATCCGGGACAGAAAACTATGGCTACACCTTC. The chain has TRBV18 and TRBJ1-2; 7 nucleotides line up with TRBD1. The ends lost 4 bases at V and 2 bases at J; junction bases unmatched: 7. This CDR3 spans 15 amino acids. Germline CDR1 KGHSH, CDR2 LQKENI.

The gene calls are TRBV20-1 and TRBJ1-5, with TRBD1 identical over 7 bases. The CDR3 is 16 residues long. V lost 0 bases and J lost 5; bases outside the gene matches: 10. Germline V lookup: CDR1 DFQATT, CDR2 SNEGSKA (reference sequence). CDR3 loop: CSARDYFGQADQPQHF. In DNA form, the CDR3 reads TGCAGTGCTAGAGATTATTTCGGACAGGCTGATCAGCCCCAGCATTTT.

This clonotype was seen at least ten times. This sequence joins TRBV7-8 and TRBJ2-5; 12 bases fit TRBD2. This CDR3 is built from 17 residues. V lost 5 bases, J lost 5 bases, and 12 bases stayed unmatched. Germline V gene lookup returns CDR1 SGHVS and CDR2 FQNEAQ. For the CDR3, the DNA is TGTGCCAGCAGCATACCTAGCGGGGGGGCCTTCGGTGAGACCCAGTACTTC. This gives the protein CASSIPSGGAFGETQYF.

This clonotype has just a few counts. The V gene is TRBV5-6, the J gene TRBJ2-2; maybe TRBD1 (6 bases). There are 13 residues in the CDR3. Germline V CDR1 and CDR2: SGHDT, YYEEEE. Trimming left V 3 bases short and J 5 bases short, with 8 bases between. The chain's CDR3 is CASSYRATGELFF. CDR3 DNA: TGTGCCAGCAGCTACAGGGCTACCGGGGAGCTGTTTTTT.

This clonotype has at least ten counts. This chain's CDR3 is CASSDLGTGTEAFF. In DNA, the CDR3 is TGTGCCAGCAGTGACCTAGGGACCGGCACTGAAGCTTTCTTT. The chain joins TRBV9 to TRBJ1-1; D might be TRBD1 (5 bases). Germline V CDR1 and CDR2: SGDLS, YYNGEE. The CDR3 length is 14 residues. V lost 5 bases to trimming and J lost 4 bases, with 15 bases between them.

There are a few counts of this clonotype. The rearrangement links TRBV28 to TRBJ2-5; TRBD2 matches at 9 bases. Losses at the gene ends were 4 bases for V and 7 bases for J; bases not matched to a gene: 16. This CDR3 contains 17 residues. In germline, CDR1 is MDHEN, CDR2 SYDVKM. This CDR3 reads CASSSNPRFSGSGTQYF. The CDR3 nucleotides are TGTGCCAGCAGTTCCAACCCCCGCTTTAGCGGGAGTGGGACCCAGTACTTC.

This clonotype was recorded a few times. The rearrangement links TRBV19 to TRBJ1-2; 11 nucleotides align to TRBD1. This CDR3 region has 15 residues. Per the germline V gene, CDR1 is LNHDA and CDR2 is SQIVND (reference sequence). J was trimmed by 6 bases and V by 5 bases; bases with no gene match: 8. DNA of the CDR3: TGTGCCAGTAGTGATCCGGGACAGGGGGAGGATGGCTACACCTTC. It is translated as CASSDPGQGEDGYTF.

This clonotype was counted at least ten times. The CDR3 here is CSARREGSSYEQYF. The CDR3 DNA reads TGCAGTGCTCGGAGGGAGGGAAGCTCCTACGAGCAGTACTTC. This rearrangement joins TRBV20-1 to TRBJ2-7, with 7 positions matching TRBD2. Germline values: CDR1 DFQATT, CDR2 SNEGSKA (reference sequence). J gave up 0 bases and V 5 bases, and 7 bases lay outside the gene matches. This CDR3 is 14 amino acids long.

The chain joins TRBV7-8 to TRBJ2-2; TRBD1 matches at 7 bases. In germline, CDR1 is SGHVS, CDR2 FQNEAQ. V was clipped by 5 bases and J by 0 bases; unmatched bases: 9. The CDR3 consists of 17 residues. The CDR3 region has the DNA TGTGCCAGCAGCCTAGAGTTCGGACAGGCGAACACCGGGGAGCTGTTTTTT. It yields the protein CASSLEFGQANTGELFF. The variable domain in full, completed from reference TRBV7-8 and TRBJ2-2, reads GAGVSQSPRYKVAKRGQDVALRCDPISGHVSLFWYQQALGQGPEFLTYFQNEAQLDKSGLPSDRFFAERPEGSVSTLKIQRTQQEDSAVYLCASSLEFGQANTGELFFGEGSRLTVL.

This clonotype was picked up a small number of times. J is TRBJ1-4 and V is TRBV6-2 or TRBV6-3; D is ambiguous. The V end lost 6 bases, the J end lost 8 bases, and 13 bases lay between the germline ends. Germline V gene data show CDR1 as MNHEY and CDR2 as SVGEGT. CDR3 length: 13 residues. The chain's CDR3 is CASSSLRVEKLFF. The CDR3 DNA follows: TGTGCCAGCAGCTCCCTGAGGGTAGAAAAACTGTTTTTT.

The chain uses TRBV20-1 and TRBJ2-5; the match to TRBD1 covers 10 bases. V gave up 0 bases and J gave up 10 bases; unmatched junction bases: 11. Germline loops: CDR1 DFQATT, CDR2 SNEGSKA (reference sequence). The CDR3 covers 15 residues. The CDR3 coding sequence is TGCAGTGCTAGAGATTGGCCGGGACAGGGGCCGGACCAGTACTTC. It yields the protein CSARDWPGQGPDQYF.

On this clonotype itself: Given a much more abundant clone one base away, this may be a read error. V usage is TRBV9 and J usage is TRBJ2-5; 10 positions match TRBD2. With 2 bases clipped from V and 6 bases from J, the junction kept 7 bases outside the gene matches. The CDR3 has 15 residues. CDR1 and CDR2 (germline): SGDLS, YYNGEE. CDR3 sequence: CASSVRASGGKTQYF. The CDR3, as DNA: TGTGCCAGCAGCGTCAGGGCTAGCGGGGGTAAGACCCAGTACTTC.

This clonotype was picked up many times. The chain has TRBV24-1 and TRBJ2-1, with a tentative D call TRBD1 (5 bases). Germline-derived CDR1 and CDR2 are KGHDR and SFDVKD. CDR3 length equals 16 residues. V shed 3 bases and J shed 0 bases, with 11 bases lying between them. The CDR3 region is CATSDQRGRSYNEQFF. CDR3 sequence (DNA): TGTGCCACCAGTGATCAAAGGGGCCGCTCCTACAATGAGCAGTTCTTC.

This clonotype was seen repeatedly, ten times or more. The chain employs TRBV7-2 and TRBJ2-1; no reliable D call. Germline-derived CDR1 and CDR2 are SGHTA and FQGNSA. CDR3 size: 12 residues. V dropped 1 base and J dropped 11 bases, with 9 bases sitting between them. This CDR3 is CASSLEYSKQFF. The CDR3 DNA reads TGTGCCAGCAGCTTAGAATATAGTAAGCAGTTCTTC.

This chain connects TRBV6-5 to TRBJ1-1; D gene unclear. Trimming took off 2 bases at V and 7 bases at J, with 8 bases between the two ends. The CDR3 extends over 12 amino acids. Germline V lookup: CDR1 MNHEY, CDR2 SVGAGI. CDR3 DNA sequence: TGTGCCAGCAGTTACGGGCCAAATGAAGCTTTCTTT. Translated: CASSYGPNEAFF.

This rearrangement joins TRBV12-3 or TRBV12-4 to TRBJ2-1; D might be TRBD1 (6 bases). The CDR3 is 13 amino acids. The V gene lost 4 bases and the J gene lost 8 bases, with 12 bases spanning the gap. The CDR3 here is CASSWQGIYEQFF. The CDR3 DNA is TGTGCCAGCAGTTGGCAGGGGATCTATGAGCAGTTCTTC.

This clonotype occurred once. The V gene is TRBV5-1, the J gene TRBJ2-2, with 8 nucleotides matching TRBD1. V was pared by 4 bases and J by 2 bases, with 7 bases of the junction left unmatched. Germline V gene data show CDR1 as SGHRS and CDR2 as YFSETQ. This CDR3 spans 16 amino acids. For the CDR3, the DNA is TGCGCCAGCAGCGGGACAGGAGAATACAACACCGGGGAGCTGTTTTTT. This sequence encodes CASSGTGEYNTGELFF.

There are a few counts of this clonotype. The chain has TRBV6-2 or TRBV6-3 and TRBJ2-7, with no clear D. Trimming left V 0 bases short and J 6 bases short, with 3 bases between. This CDR3 comprises 11 residues. The germline CDR1 and CDR2 sequences are MNHEY and SVGEGT. The CDR3 here is CASSYSVEQYF. CDR3 in DNA: TGTGCCAGCAGTTACTCGGTCGAGCAGTACTTC.

The chain combines TRBV20-1 with TRBJ1-1; D call uncertain. V was shortened by 2 bases and J by 3 bases, with 22 bases between the two germline ends. This CDR3 region has 17 residues. In germline, CDR1 is DFQATT, CDR2 SNEGSKA (reference sequence). The DNA for the CDR3 is TGCAGTGCTAGATCAGCTGGCGGTGCGGAAGCTTACACTGAAGCTTTCTTT. Translating it yields CSARSAGGAEAYTEAFF.

In this sample, this clonotype turned up a few times. CDR3 in DNA: TGTGCCAGCAGCCCCTTTCCTACAGGGGACAATGAGCAGTTCTTC. Its translation: CASSPFPTGDNEQFF. The chain links TRBV7-9 to TRBJ2-1; the match to TRBD1 covers 7 bases. Unmatched junction bases numbered 9, after V lost 5 bases and J lost 5 bases. Germline values: CDR1 SEHNR, CDR2 FQNEAQ (reference sequence). The CDR3 runs 15 residues.

This rearrangement joins TRBV7-2 to TRBJ2-7; D is unresolved. This CDR3 has 12 amino acids. V lost 0 bases and J lost 5, with 5 bases in between. CDR1 is SGHTA and CDR2 is FQGNSA in the germline V gene. The CDR3 protein is CASSLAINEQYF. For the CDR3, the DNA is TGTGCCAGCAGCTTAGCGATCAACGAGCAGTACTTC.

The rearrangement joins TRBV29-1 to TRBJ1-2; D ambiguous. Germline assignment: CDR1 SQVTM and CDR2 ANQGSEA. Trimming cost V 3 bases and J 4 bases, with 9 bases left between them. This CDR3 comprises 12 residues. The CDR3 here is CSVDSGLYGYTF. The CDR3 DNA follows: TGCAGCGTTGACAGTGGCCTCTATGGCTACACCTTC.

The table lists this clonotype with a few counts. This chain connects TRBV4-1 to TRBJ2-5, with TRBD2 matching over 7 bases. With V trimmed by 3 bases and J by 4 bases, 5 bases remained unmatched. This CDR3 comprises 14 residues. CDR1 and CDR2 (germline): MGHRA, YSYEKL. CDR3 in amino acids: CASSQLLALETQYF. Here the CDR3 DNA reads TGCGCCAGCAGCCAGCTACTAGCGTTAGAGACCCAGTACTTC.

This clonotype occurred many times. V gene TRBV4-3 combines with J gene TRBJ2-5, with D tentatively TRBD1 or TRBD2 (5 bases each). Germline values: CDR1 LGHNA, CDR2 YSLEER. The V and J ends lost 2 bases and 5 bases respectively, with 15 bases between them. This CDR3 spans 15 amino acids. CDR3 protein: CASSQSDGEGETQYF. The CDR3 DNA is TGCGCCAGCAGCCAATCGGACGGAGAGGGGGAGACCCAGTACTTC.

A word on this clonotype: Given a much more abundant clone one base away, this may be a read error. This CDR3 fails to terminate in the conserved phenylalanine or tryptophan, so it likely reflects a read error. This chain joins TRBV3-1 and TRBJ1-1, with a tentative D call TRBD1 (6 bases). Germline loops: CDR1 LGHDT, CDR2 YNNKEL (reference sequence). V was cut by 6 bases and J by 10 bases, with 15 bases left in between. The CDR3 consists of 12 residues. The CDR3 spells CASSQPLQGAFL. The CDR3 bases are TGTGCCAGCAGTCAACCCCTACAGGGAGCTTTCCTT.

The chain has TRBV6-1 and TRBJ1-5, with no clear D. Germline loops: CDR1 MNHNS, CDR2 SASEGT. This CDR3 contains 13 residues. Trimming stripped 5 bases from V and 4 bases from J, with 9 bases between. The CDR3: CASSTDPNQPQHF. The CDR3 DNA is TGTGCCAGCAGTACGGACCCTAATCAGCCCCAGCATTTT.